Sequencing of this T cell receptor beta chain was carried out in a study of response to subunit inactivated influenza vaccine. The germline V and J ends were trimmed by 2 bases and 6 bases, with 5 bases remaining between them. Germline CDR1 and CDR2: MNHEY and SVGEGT. This CDR3 contains 11 residues. TCRdb ran MiXCR on the RT-PCR reads and lists one entry per CDR3 protein. The sample shows about 570,000 distinct CDR3 sequences, around 10% of them seen only once. The sample also formed part of further work on T cells expressing NK-cell markers. As that study records: Production of TCR beta cDNA relied on 5'RACE template switching with UMIs. Sequencing of TCR beta repertoires drew on sorted CD3+CD56+NKG2C+, CD3+CD56+NKG2C- and CD3+CD56-NKG2C+ T cells. One observes that, in a few donors, these clonotypes were also the leading ones within the CD3+CD56-NKG2C+ fraction.

The J gene is TRBJ2-7, the V gene TRBV6-2 or TRBV6-3; D gene ambiguous. Sequencing was performed on PBMCs from blood, taken on the day of vaccination. The clonotype was recovered from a man in his fifties who received an inactivated influenza vaccine. Here the CDR3 DNA reads TGTGCCAGCAGTTACGCCAGCGAGCAGTACTTC. This gives the protein CASSYASEQYF.